One and the same sample provided the 24 T cell receptor beta chains below, sequenced in a study of shared clonotypes between healthy human individuals. Some clones are missing from TCRdb's copy, which holds only in-frame ones; the method was immunoSEQ multiplex PCR. The data show approximately 1.5 million clones, with 98% seen just once and about 0.45% held by the top ten. The sequencing input was naive CD4+ T cells sorted from blood. As for subset: CD45RA+ positively selected. The receptors come from a man in his thirties or forties in good health.

V and J are TRBV6-1 and TRBJ1-1, with TRBD1 identical over 9 bases. Trimming at V came to 5 bases and at J to 5 bases, leaving 9 bases not matched to a gene. Germline loops: CDR1 MNHNS, CDR2 SASEGT. CDR3 length: 15 residues. The CDR3: CASSHTGGGRTEAFF. The DNA of the CDR3 is TGTGCCAGCAGTCATACAGGGGGCGGAAGGACTGAAGCTTTCTTT.

This clone was picked up one time. V is TRBV4-1 and J is TRBJ2-1; weak D call: TRBD2 (5 bases). The ends were cut back, 1 base at V and 7 bases at J, with 11 bases in the middle. This CDR3 is 14 amino acids long. The V gene's germline CDR1 is MGHRA and CDR2 YSYEKL. CDR3 residues: CASSQGIALNEQFF. CDR3 nucleotide sequence: TGCGCCAGCAGCCAAGGGATAGCGTTAAATGAGCAGTTCTTC.

The V gene is TRBV21-1, the J gene TRBJ1-2. TRBV21-1 is recorded as a pseudogene. The CDR3 covers 8 residues. CDR3 sequence: CASSKGTF. DNA for the CDR3: TGTGCCAGCAGCAAAGGCACCTTC.

The chain links TRBV18 to TRBJ2-1, with D perhaps matching TRBD1 or TRBD2 (5 bases each). Germline assignment: CDR1 KGHSH and CDR2 LQKENI. The V gene lost 6 bases and the J gene lost 5 bases, with 11 bases spanning the gap. The CDR3 contains 13 residues. Here the CDR3 reads CASSARGDNEQFF. In DNA, the CDR3 is TGTGCCAGCTCTGCGAGGGGCGACAATGAGCAGTTCTTC.

The chain recombines TRBV28 with TRBJ2-3, with unresolved D. The CDR3 has 14 amino acids. Per germline, CDR1 MDHEN and CDR2 SYDVKM. Between the trimmed V and J ends, which lost 3 bases and 3 bases, there was a span of 10 bases. The DNA of the CDR3 is TGTGCCAGCAGTTTGCCAGGAGCTACAGATACGCAGTATTTT. It codes for CASSLPGATDTQYF. Drawing the rest from reference TRBV28 and TRBJ2-3, the complete variable domain is DVKVTQSSRYLVKRTGEKVFLECVQDMDHENMFWYRQDPGLGLRLIYFSYDVKMKEKGDIPEGYSVSREKKERFSLILESASTNQTSMYLCASSLPGATDTQYFGPGTRLTVL.

The chain is built from TRBV29-1 and TRBJ2-1; D is undetermined. Germline CDR1 reads SQVTM; CDR2 reads ANQGSEA. Trimming took 6 bases from V and 0 from J, leaving 12 bases between them. This CDR3 comprises 14 residues. CDR3 DNA sequence: TGCAGCGTCTCTCCCGGAAGCTCCTACAATGAGCAGTTCTTC. This gives the protein CSVSPGSSYNEQFF.

The V and J genes are TRBV2 and TRBJ1-2; 9 nucleotides align to TRBD1. Trimming removed 3 bases from V and 8 bases from J; junction bases left unmatched: 10. This CDR3 has 15 residues. Germline assignment: CDR1 SNHLY and CDR2 FYNNEI. The CDR3: CASSDSRGQGIGYTF. The CDR3 coding sequence is TGTGCCAGCAGTGATTCCAGGGGACAGGGAATAGGCTACACCTTC.

The CDR3 sequence: CASSFSPSGRGTQYF. In DNA form, the CDR3 reads TGTGCCAGCAGCTTTTCCCCTAGCGGACGAGGGACCCAGTACTTC. The chain combines TRBV5-6 with TRBJ2-5, with TRBD2 matching over 7 bases. The CDR3 covers 15 residues. CDR1 and CDR2 from the germline V gene are SGHDT and YYEEEE. Unmatched junction bases numbered 11, after V lost 2 bases and J lost 7 bases. The full variable domain, with the rest looked up from reference TRBV5-6 and TRBJ2-5, is DAGVTQSPTHLIKTRGQQVTLRCSPKSGHDTVSWYQQALGQGPQFIFQYYEEEERQRGNFPDRFSGHQFPNYSSELNVNALLLGDSALYLCASSFSPSGRGTQYFGPGTRLLVL.

The rearrangement uses TRBV19 and TRBJ2-4, with a possible D match to TRBD1 (6 bases). The CDR3 runs 14 residues. Trimming cost V 3 bases and J 7 bases, with 13 bases left between them. The V gene's germline CDR1 is LNHDA and CDR2 SQIVND (reference sequence). The CDR3 reads CASSIGQTLNIQYF. In nucleotides, the CDR3 is TGTGCCAGTAGTATCGGACAGACCCTGAACATTCAGTACTTC.

V and J are TRBV6-5 and TRBJ1-2; the D gene is possibly TRBD1 (5 bases). Germline V CDR1 and CDR2: MNHEY, SVGAGI. The CDR3 is made up of 13 amino acids. V was clipped by 6 bases and J by 0 bases, with 8 bases between them. CDR3 region: CASRGQPNYGYTF. As DNA, the CDR3 is TGTGCCAGCAGGGGGCAGCCTAACTATGGCTACACCTTC.

The V and J genes are TRBV27 and TRBJ2-1, with 13 bases that match TRBD2. The germline V gene has CDR1 MNHEY and CDR2 SMNVEV (reference sequence). The J segment lost 5 bases and the V segment lost 6 bases, leaving 4 bases of the junction unmatched. The CDR3 spans 15 residues. The CDR3 coding sequence is TGTGCCAGCAGGGTAGGACTAGCGGGAGACAATGAGCAGTTCTTC. Residues: CASRVGLAGDNEQFF.

Remarks on this clone: Other DNA sequences from this sample encode an identical CDR3 as well. This chain joins TRBV11-3 and TRBJ2-3; D ambiguous. V shed 1 base and J shed 4 bases, with 3 bases lying between them. The CDR3 covers 12 residues. Germline CDR1 SGHNT, CDR2 YENEEA. As DNA, the CDR3 is TGTGCCAGCAGCTTAGGAGCAGATACGCAGTATTTT. Amino acid sequence: CASSLGADTQYF.

The rearrangement uses TRBV29-1 and TRBJ2-5; D unresolved. The germline V and J ends were trimmed by 3 bases and 2 bases, with 10 bases remaining between them. The CDR3 sequence is 13 residues long. From germline, CDR1 is SQVTM and CDR2 ANQGSEA. As DNA, the CDR3 is TGCAGCGTTGAGTCCAACAGACAAGAGACCCAGTACTTC. Translation gives CSVESNRQETQYF.

The chain uses TRBV11-3 and TRBJ2-5; 7 bases map to TRBD2. The J segment lost 4 bases and the V segment lost 5 bases, leaving 1 base of the junction unmatched. CDR3 length equals 12 residues. Per germline, CDR1 SGHNT and CDR2 YENEEA. Here the CDR3 reads CASSGGGETQYF. The CDR3 DNA reads TGTGCCAGCAGCGGGGGGGGAGAGACCCAGTACTTC.

The chain has TRBV30 and TRBJ2-7; 9 bases map to TRBD1. CDR3 length equals 15 residues. Trimming at V came to 8 bases and at J to 7 bases, leaving 18 bases not matched to a gene. Germline CDR1 is GTSNPN and CDR2 is SVGIG (reference sequence). The CDR3 DNA reads as TGTGCCCTGATTCCGTTCCGGGACAGGGTGGAAGAGCAGTACTTC. Translation: CALIPFRDRVEEQYF.

This chain uses TRBV5-1 with TRBJ2-5, with 8 bases aligning to TRBD1. Germline CDR1 and CDR2: SGHRS and YFSETQ. The CDR3 covers 14 residues. With V trimmed by 4 bases and J by 3 bases, 5 bases remained unmatched. The CDR3 DNA sequence: TGCGCCAGCAGCACCCAGGGGGCGGAAGAGACCCAGTACTTC. Protein product: CASSTQGAEETQYF.

J is TRBJ2-7 and V is TRBV29-1; D possibly corresponds to TRBD2 (5 bases). Germline V gene data show CDR1 as SQVTM and CDR2 as ANQGSEA. The CDR3 runs 15 residues. With 4 bases removed from V and 2 bases from J, the gap between germline ends came to 18 bases. The CDR3 protein is CSVVDLAGPTYEQYF. DNA of the CDR3: TGCAGCGTTGTTGATCTAGCTGGACCTACCTACGAGCAGTACTTC.

The chain couples TRBV6-1 to TRBJ2-7; 8 bases are shared with TRBD2. V gave up 9 bases and J gave up 0 bases; unmatched junction bases: 10. Germline V gene lookup returns CDR1 MNHNS and CDR2 SASEGT. CDR3 length: 15 residues. The chain's CDR3 is CASQFTSGNSYEQYF. For the CDR3, the DNA is TGTGCCAGTCAATTCACTAGCGGTAACTCCTACGAGCAGTACTTC.

Details on this clone: The sample contains more than one DNA sequence encoding this CDR3. The rearrangement uses TRBV11-3 and TRBJ2-1, with D possibly TRBD2 on 6 matching bases. The CDR3 spans 15 residues. The ends were cut back, 1 base at V and 0 bases at J, with 7 bases in the middle. CDR1 and CDR2 (germline): SGHNT, YENEEA. CDR3 bases: TGTGCCAGCAGCTTAGGCGGGGTCTCCTACAATGAGCAGTTCTTC. This gives the protein CASSLGGVSYNEQFF.

This chain links TRBV19 with TRBJ2-7; D is perhaps TRBD1 (5 bases). V lost 2 bases and J 1 base, leaving 9 bases between the germline ends. Germline CDR1 LNHDA, CDR2 SQIVND (reference sequence). The CDR3 length is 14 residues. The CDR3 sequence is CASSINDRSYEQYF. CDR3 sequence (DNA): TGTGCCAGTAGTATAAATGACAGATCCTACGAGCAGTACTTC.

The chain joins TRBV9 to TRBJ2-7, with 9 bases that match TRBD2. Germline V CDR1 and CDR2: SGDLS, YYNGEE. This CDR3 has 18 amino acids. V shed 3 bases, J shed 0 bases, and the junction held 13 bases outside the gene matches. The CDR3 protein is CASSDGTSLGQSSYEQYF. The CDR3 DNA follows: TGTGCCAGCAGCGATGGGACTAGCCTAGGGCAAAGCTCCTACGAGCAGTACTTC.

The rearrangement joins TRBV10-2 to TRBJ2-1; possible D gene TRBD2, 6 bases. This CDR3 has 17 amino acids. Germline V gene data show CDR1 as WSHSY and CDR2 as SAAADI. The V end lost 2 bases, the J end lost 3 bases, and 17 bases lay between the germline ends. CDR3 DNA sequence: TGCGCCAGCAGTGAGAGTGAAGCCCTGGGGGGCTACAATGAGCAGTTCTTC. Residues: CASSESEALGGYNEQFF.

The chain is built from TRBV7-2 and TRBJ2-3, with 7 positions matching TRBD1. J lost 4 bases, V lost 5 bases, and 3 bases had no gene match. The germline V gene encodes CDR1 SGHTA and CDR2 FQGNSA. The CDR3 extends over 13 amino acids. CDR3 amino acids: CASSMTGPDTQYF. CDR3 sequence (DNA): TGTGCCAGCAGCATGACAGGGCCAGATACGCAGTATTTT.

The CDR3 sequence: CASSTGPGQPQHF. CDR3 nucleotides: TGTGCCAGCAGCACAGGGCCAGGTCAGCCCCAGCATTTT. This chain joins TRBV11-2 and TRBJ1-5, with a weak D call TRBD1 (6 bases). Germline CDR1 is SGHAT and CDR2 is FQNNGV. The CDR3 extends over 13 amino acids. Trimming took off 5 bases at V and 6 bases at J, with 11 bases between the two ends.